One and the same sample provided the 30 T cell receptor beta chains below, sequenced in a study of T cell responses to AZD1222 COVID-19 vaccine. Clones were read by immunoSEQ multiplex PCR, and TCRdb kept only the in-frame ones, dropping some. The table records under 200,000 clones, 80% to 95% of them present only once. The specimen was peripheral blood, collected on day 0 of AZD1222 vaccination. The origin of the receptors is an adult in good health.

The CDR3 region has the DNA TGTGCCTGGAGTTCGGGCAGGGGGCCCGGAAACACCATATATTTT. This codes for CAWSSGRGPGNTIYF. The chain has TRBV30 and TRBJ1-3; 8 positions agree with TRBD1. Germline V gene lookup returns CDR1 GTSNPN and CDR2 SVGIG (reference sequence). The CDR3 runs to 15 residues. V trimming: 2 bases; J trimming: 4 bases; junction bases outside the gene matches: 7. Full variable domain (rest looked up from reference TRBV30 and TRBJ1-3): SQTIHQWPATLVQPVGSPLSLECTVEGTSNPNLYWYRQAAGRGLQLLFYSVGIGQISSEVPQNLSASRPQDRQFILSSKKLLLSDSGFYLCAWSSGRGPGNTIYFGEGSWLTVV.

The V call is TRBV5-1, the J call TRBJ2-7, with D perhaps matching TRBD1 (6 bases). Germline V gene lookup returns CDR1 SGHRS and CDR2 YFSETQ. The CDR3 length is 18 residues. V was cut by 3 bases and J by 2 bases, with 24 bases left in between. DNA of the CDR3: TGCGCCAGCAGCTACTTACCCCGGACAGCCTTATTACCCTACGAGCAGTACTTC. Protein: CASSYLPRTALLPYEQYF.

The rearrangement links TRBV5-4 to TRBJ1-6; no firm D call. V was trimmed by 0 bases and J by 9 bases, leaving 10 bases between them. Germline V gene data show CDR1 as SGHNT and CDR2 as YYREEE (reference sequence). The CDR3 is made up of 14 amino acids. The chain's CDR3 is CASSLGPLGSPLHF. The CDR3 nucleotides are TGTGCCAGCAGCTTGGGACCTTTAGGTTCACCCCTCCACTTT.

This chain links TRBV6-6 with TRBJ2-1, with 9 bases matching TRBD2. With 4 bases clipped from V and 0 bases from J, the junction kept 4 bases outside the gene matches. There are 16 residues in the CDR3. Per germline, CDR1 MNHNY and CDR2 SVGAGI (reference sequence). The CDR3 DNA reads TGTGCCAGCAGTTCGCTTAGCGGGAGCTCCTACAATGAGCAGTTCTTC. It encodes CASSSLSGSSYNEQFF.

The chain carries TRBV6-1 and TRBJ2-5; tentatively, D is TRBD2 (6 bases). The CDR3 is made up of 16 amino acids. Germline CDR1 MNHNS, CDR2 SASEGT. V gave up 4 bases and J gave up 5 bases, with 20 bases separating them. For the CDR3, the DNA is TGTGCCAGCAGTGCCGTGAGGAGGGGAAATAAGGAGACCCAGTACTTC. Protein sequence: CASSAVRRGNKETQYF.

The chain links TRBV25-1 to TRBJ1-2; D not resolved. The CDR3 runs 12 residues. The V gene's germline CDR1 is MGHDK and CDR2 SYGVNS. With 8 bases removed from V and 7 bases from J, the gap between germline ends came to 14 bases. The CDR3 reads CASQTTAFGYTF. The CDR3 DNA sequence: TGTGCCAGCCAAACGACGGCGTTTGGCTACACCTTC.

The chain carries TRBV6-5 and TRBJ1-5; weak D call: TRBD1 (6 bases). Germline loops: CDR1 MNHEY, CDR2 SVGAGI. The CDR3 sequence is 15 residues long. The germline V and J ends were trimmed by 7 bases and 2 bases, with 15 bases remaining between them. The CDR3 DNA is TGTGCCAGCAAGCAGGGGATGGGGGGCAATCAGCCCCAGCATTTT. This gives the protein CASKQGMGGNQPQHF.

The rearrangement uses TRBV6-5 and TRBJ1-1; 7 positions agree with TRBD1. CDR1 and CDR2 (germline): MNHEY, SVGAGI. The V segment lost 0 bases and the J segment 1 base; nucleotides outside the gene matches: 2. The CDR3 runs to 15 residues. CDR3 nucleotide sequence: TGTGCCAGCAGTTACTCACAGGGGCCGAACACTGAAGCTTTCTTT. It codes for CASSYSQGPNTEAFF.

This rearrangement joins TRBV12-3 or TRBV12-4 to TRBJ2-3; D perhaps matches TRBD2 (6 bases). V was cut by 7 bases and J by 1 base, with 9 bases left in between. The CDR3 is made up of 13 amino acids. The CDR3 DNA follows: TGTGCCAGCACCCGCGGGGGCACAGATACGCAGTATTTT. Its protein is CASTRGGTDTQYF.

This clone was observed once. The chain is built from TRBV5-4 and TRBJ2-7, with D unclear. This CDR3 contains 11 residues. V was clipped by 5 bases and J by 0 bases, with 3 bases between them. Germline loops: CDR1 SGHNT, CDR2 YYREEE (reference sequence). The CDR3 DNA reads TGTGCCAGCAGAGTCTCCTACGAGCAGTACTTC. This gives the protein CASRVSYEQYF.

This clone was recorded only once. This rearrangement joins TRBV9 to TRBJ1-3; D is unresolved. V lost 4 bases and J 1 base, leaving 9 bases between the germline ends. The length of the CDR3 is 14 residues. Germline V gene data show CDR1 as SGDLS and CDR2 as YYNGEE. This chain's CDR3 is CASSLGGSGNTIYF. The CDR3 DNA reads as TGTGCCAGCAGCCTCGGTGGATCTGGAAACACCATATATTTT.

This rearrangement joins TRBV6-5 to TRBJ2-3; 10 bases match TRBD1. The CDR3 runs 15 residues. V gave up 6 bases and J gave up 2 bases; unmatched junction bases: 5. Per the germline V gene, CDR1 is MNHEY and CDR2 is SVGAGI. This CDR3 reads CASSPDRGTTDTQYF. The CDR3, as DNA: TGTGCCAGCAGCCCGGACAGGGGGACCACAGATACGCAGTATTTT.

CDR3 bases: TGTGCCACCAGCAGAGAATTGGACAGCACTGGCTACACCTTC. Its translation is CATSRELDSTGYTF. The chain is built from TRBV15 and TRBJ1-2; weak D call: TRBD1 (6 bases). This CDR3 spans 14 amino acids. Germline values: CDR1 LNHNV, CDR2 YYDKDF (reference sequence). Trimming took 0 bases from V and 7 from J, leaving 12 bases between them.

The chain recombines TRBV5-4 with TRBJ1-2; D might be TRBD1 (5 bases). The CDR3 has 13 residues. Germline-derived CDR1 and CDR2 are SGHNT and YYREEE (reference sequence). V lost 4 bases, J lost 6 bases, and 13 bases lay in between. CDR3 sequence: CASSASGRNGYTF. The CDR3 nucleotides are TGTGCCAGCAGCGCGTCAGGGAGGAATGGCTACACCTTC.

CDR3 bases: TGTGCCAGCTCACCCCCAGGGGCGGCTTCACCCCTCCACTTT. It translates to CASSPPGAASPLHF. The V and J genes are TRBV18 and TRBJ1-6; D possibly corresponds to TRBD1 (6 bases). The CDR3 runs 14 residues. CDR1 is KGHSH, CDR2 LQKENI, per germline. V was pared by 3 bases and J by 9 bases, with 12 bases between.

The V call is TRBV7-8, the J call TRBJ1-2; no definite D call. Germline V gene data show CDR1 as SGHVS and CDR2 as FQNEAQ. The CDR3 runs 13 residues. Trimming took off 1 base at V and 8 bases at J, with 11 bases between the two ends. CDR3 sequence (DNA): TGTGCCAGCAGCTTAGGGGCAGGAAGAGGCTACACCTTC. Residues: CASSLGAGRGYTF.

The chain uses TRBV7-3 and TRBJ2-5; 8 bases fit TRBD2. The CDR3 has 15 residues. V lost 2 bases, J lost 2 bases, and 4 bases stayed unmatched. CDR1 and CDR2 (germline): SGHTA, FQGTGA. DNA for the CDR3: TGTGCCAGCAGCTTACTAGGACTAGCACAAGAGACCCAGTACTTC. It specifies CASSLLGLAQETQYF.

The genes are TRBV6-5 and TRBJ1-1; no reliable D call. The V end was cut by 6 bases, the J end by 0 bases, with 14 bases between. Germline assignment: CDR1 MNHEY and CDR2 SVGAGI. This CDR3 comprises 15 residues. CDR3 nucleotide sequence: TGTGCCAGCAGACCCACCGGGAGGATGAACACTGAAGCTTTCTTT. Translated: CASRPTGRMNTEAFF.

The V call is TRBV11-2, the J call TRBJ1-3; no definite D call. This CDR3 is 15 amino acids long. The germline gives CDR1 SGHAT, CDR2 FQNNGV. Trimming shortened V by 3 bases and J by 0 bases, and 9 bases separated the two germline ends. The CDR3 DNA is TGTGCCAGCAGCTTGGCCATCTACTCTGGAAACACCATATATTTT. Its translation is CASSLAIYSGNTIYF. The full variable domain, in which reference TRBV11-2 and TRBJ1-3 provide the parts outside the CDR3, is EAGVAQSPRYKIIEKRQSVAFWCNPISGHATLYWYQQILGQGPKLLIQFQNNGVVDDSQLPKDRFSAERLKGVDSTLKIQPAKLEDSAVYLCASSLAIYSGNTIYFGEGSWLTVV.

This chain connects TRBV2 to TRBJ2-7, with 13 positions matching TRBD2. Germline V gene data show CDR1 as SNHLY and CDR2 as FYNNEI. The CDR3 contains 19 residues. V was clipped by 6 bases and J by 2 bases; unmatched bases: 16. CDR3 bases: TGTGCCAGCAGCCACAGGCCCGGACTAGCGGGGGCCGCTCCCTACGAGCAGTACTTC. Translating it yields CASSHRPGLAGAAPYEQYF.

The gene calls are TRBV14 and TRBJ2-5; the D is unclear. V lost 4 bases to trimming and J lost 4 bases, with 4 bases between them. CDR3 length: 11 residues. CDR1 is SGHDN, CDR2 FVKESK, per germline. CDR3 coding DNA: TGTGCCAGCAGCCGACGAGAGACCCAGTACTTC. Its protein product is CASSRRETQYF.

The chain recombines TRBV2 with TRBJ2-7, with 8 bases matching TRBD2. Germline trimming cut 2 bases from V and 3 bases from J; bases unmatched to any gene: 6. The CDR3 sequence is 15 residues long. CDR1 SNHLY and CDR2 FYNNEI come from the germline V gene. Here the CDR3 reads CASSERGGGIYEQYF. In DNA, the CDR3 is TGTGCCAGCAGTGAAAGGGGCGGGGGGATCTACGAGCAGTACTTC.

The V gene is TRBV9, the J gene TRBJ2-7; 8 nucleotides match TRBD2. The germline V gene has CDR1 SGDLS and CDR2 YYNGEE. The CDR3 has 14 residues. After removal of 0 bases from V and 8 bases from J, the junction contained 7 bases not matched to a gene. The CDR3 loop is CASSVASSGAKQYF. CDR3 bases: TGTGCCAGCAGCGTAGCGAGTAGCGGGGCCAAGCAGTACTTC.

V is TRBV2 and J is TRBJ2-1, with D possibly TRBD2 on 6 matching bases. The length of the CDR3 is 12 residues. The V end lost 5 bases, the J end lost 9 bases, and 11 bases lay between the germline ends. Germline CDR1 reads SNHLY; CDR2 reads FYNNEI. The DNA of the CDR3 is TGTGCCAGCAGTCGAACGGGAGCTGAGCAGTTCTTC. The encoded protein is CASSRTGAEQFF.

The J gene is TRBJ1-1, the V gene TRBV18, with D possibly matching TRBD1 (6 bases). The V end lost 1 base, the J end lost 3 bases, and 12 bases lay between the germline ends. Germline loops: CDR1 KGHSH, CDR2 LQKENI. The CDR3 contains 15 residues. The CDR3 sequence is CASSPQGGWDTEAFF. DNA for the CDR3: TGTGCCAGCTCACCACAAGGGGGTTGGGACACTGAAGCTTTCTTT.

This clone occurred once. The V and J genes are TRBV11-2 and TRBJ1-2; D possibly corresponds to TRBD1 (5 bases). Germline CDR1 reads SGHAT; CDR2 reads FQNNGV. V dropped 3 bases and J dropped 11 bases, with 16 bases sitting between them. The CDR3 covers 13 residues. The CDR3 loop reads CASSFRDGRKYTF. In DNA, the CDR3 is TGTGCCAGCAGCTTCCGGGACGGACGAAAGTACACCTTC.

The chain couples TRBV4-1 to TRBJ2-4; possibly TRBD1 or TRBD2 for D (5 bases each). This CDR3 comprises 17 residues. Germline assignment: CDR1 MGHRA and CDR2 YSYEKL. Deletions cut 4 bases from V and 4 bases from J, with 20 bases between. CDR3 DNA: TGCGCCAGCAGCCGAAGTCCCGGGACGAGGACAAAAAACATTCAGTACTTC. This translates into CASSRSPGTRTKNIQYF.

V usage is TRBV7-2 and J usage is TRBJ2-6; 8 nucleotides match TRBD2. J was trimmed by 1 base and V by 6 bases; bases with no gene match: 8. The CDR3 is made up of 17 amino acids. Germline assignment: CDR1 SGHTA and CDR2 FQGNSA. CDR3 protein: CASSGRGGPSGANVLTF. The CDR3 DNA follows: TGTGCCAGCAGTGGTCGCGGGGGGCCTTCTGGGGCCAACGTCCTGACTTTC.

This chain joins TRBV7-6 and TRBJ1-3; 9 bases agree with TRBD1. V was pared by 1 base and J by 1 base, with 2 bases of the junction left unmatched. CDR1 is SGHVS, CDR2 FNYEAQ, per germline. This CDR3 has 16 amino acids. The CDR3 region has the DNA TGTGCCAGCAGCTTAGGAGACAGGGGGTCTGGAAACACCATATATTTT. Its translation: CASSLGDRGSGNTIYF. Variable domain in full (rest from reference TRBV7-6 and TRBJ1-3): GAGVSQSPRYKVTKRGQDVALRCDPISGHVSLYWYRQALGQGPEFLTYFNYEAQQDKSGLPNDRFSAERPEGSISTLTIQRTEQRDSAMYRCASSLGDRGSGNTIYFGEGSWLTVV.

This rearrangement joins TRBV5-1 to TRBJ2-2; 9 bases match TRBD2. V lost 5 bases and J lost 3; bases outside the gene matches: 8. This CDR3 region has 16 residues. Germline lookup yields CDR1 SGHRS and CDR2 YFSETQ. The CDR3 region has the DNA TGCGCCAGCAGTTTTATAGCGGGAGCCGACACCGGGGAGCTGTTTTTT. Amino acid sequence: CASSFIAGADTGELFF. Looking up the rest from reference TRBV5-1 and TRBJ2-2 gives the full variable domain: KAGVTQTPRYLIKTRGQQVTLSCSPISGHRSVSWYQQTPGQGLQFLFEYFSETQRNKGNFPGRFSGRQFSNSRSEMNVSTLELGDSALYLCASSFIAGADTGELFFGEGSRLTVL.